The 23 T cell receptor beta chains reported below all come from one sample, sequenced in a study of shared clonotypes between healthy human individuals. The protocol was immunoSEQ multiplex PCR, while the TCRdb copy is restricted to in-frame clones and leaves out a portion. The table lists some 2.3 million clones, approximately 93% of them singletons. The source material was naive CD4+ T cells from PBMCs. Subset given: CD45RA+ positively selected. Receptors were obtained from a man aged 18 to 30 in good health. Some clones in this sample may be carry-over from other donors' samples.

This clone is a singleton in its sample. The rearrangement links TRBV28 to TRBJ2-1; a weak D match, TRBD2 (6 bases). The germline CDR1 and CDR2 sequences are MDHEN and SYDVKM. This CDR3 is 14 amino acids long. V lost 4 bases to trimming and J lost 6 bases, with 13 bases between them. CDR3 region: CASSYPGSPNEQFF. In DNA, the CDR3 is TGTGCCAGCAGTTATCCCGGGAGCCCCAATGAGCAGTTCTTC.

This chain links TRBV4-3 with TRBJ1-4, with no clear D. V was trimmed by 3 bases and J by 8 bases, leaving 16 bases between them. This CDR3 is built from 15 residues. CDR1 is LGHNA, CDR2 YSLEER, per germline. CDR3 protein: CASSQSSKAFEKLFF. In DNA, the CDR3 is TGCGCCAGCAGCCAGAGCTCTAAGGCGTTCGAAAAACTGTTTTTT.

The chain couples TRBV4-1 to TRBJ2-1, with 12 bases matching TRBD2. V lost 2 bases and J lost 5; bases outside the gene matches: 7. CDR1 and CDR2 from the germline V gene are MGHRA and YSYEKL. The CDR3 consists of 17 residues. The CDR3 is CASSQPTSGRSHNEQFF. Written as DNA, the CDR3 is TGCGCCAGCAGCCAACCGACTAGCGGGAGATCGCACAATGAGCAGTTCTTC.

V gene TRBV11-1 combines with J gene TRBJ2-1; D call uncertain. Germline V gene data show CDR1 as SGHAT and CDR2 as FQDESV (reference sequence). The CDR3 extends over 15 amino acids. Trimming shortened V by 3 bases and J by 4 bases, and 13 bases separated the two germline ends. CDR3 nucleotide sequence: TGTGCCAGCAGCTTGGGGATAGTCCTATACAATGAGCAGTTCTTC. Amino acid sequence: CASSLGIVLYNEQFF.

This clone has only one observation. Other DNA sequences within the sample encode an identical CDR3. The V call is TRBV9, the J call TRBJ1-2; D not resolved. This CDR3 is 12 amino acids long. CDR1 is SGDLS, CDR2 YYNGEE, per germline. Deletions cut 0 bases from V and 8 bases from J, with 8 bases between. As DNA, the CDR3 is TGTGCCAGCAGCGTAGGCGGCTGGGGCTACACCTTC. Its protein is CASSVGGWGYTF.

The chain employs TRBV7-6 and TRBJ1-1; a weak D match, TRBD1 (5 bases). CDR1 is SGHVS, CDR2 FNYEAQ, per germline. CDR3 size: 15 residues. V lost 3 bases to trimming and J lost 1 base, with 12 bases between them. Here the CDR3 DNA reads TGTGCCAGCAGCTTTCCGGGACGGGGGAACACTGAAGCTTTCTTT. Its translation: CASSFPGRGNTEAFF.

The chain employs TRBV9 and TRBJ2-3, with 9 bases that match TRBD1. CDR1 is SGDLS and CDR2 is YYNGEE in the germline V gene. Unmatched junction bases numbered 3, after V lost 3 bases and J lost 1 base. The CDR3 is 15 residues long. CDR3 in DNA: TGTGCCAGCAGCGGGACAGGGGACCGCACAGATACGCAGTATTTT. It encodes CASSGTGDRTDTQYF.

In the case of this clone: At the DNA level, this CDR3 is encoded by other sequences in the same sample as well. The rearrangement uses TRBV28 and TRBJ1-2; D not resolved. The CDR3 sequence is 13 residues long. Trimming took 3 bases from V and 2 from J, leaving 7 bases between them. The germline V gene has CDR1 MDHEN and CDR2 SYDVKM. CDR3 DNA: TGTGCCAGCAGTTTCGAATCAAACTATGGCTACACCTTC. Amino acids: CASSFESNYGYTF.

The chain couples TRBV6-5 to TRBJ1-1; maybe TRBD1 (5 bases). The CDR3 has 14 residues. Germline CDR1 MNHEY, CDR2 SVGAGI. V gave up 8 bases and J gave up 1 base, with 14 bases separating them. The CDR3, as DNA: TGTGCCAGCGTCAGGGAATACGGGAACACTGAAGCTTTCTTT. It codes for CASVREYGNTEAFF.

The chain is built from TRBV2 and TRBJ1-4; D remains unclear. The CDR3 runs 15 residues. V was pared by 0 bases and J by 7 bases, with 12 bases between. Per germline, CDR1 SNHLY and CDR2 FYNNEI. The CDR3 sequence is CASSEAVGRAEKLFF. CDR3 DNA: TGTGCCAGCAGTGAAGCGGTGGGGAGGGCTGAAAAACTGTTTTTT.

This clone was seen only once. CDR3 amino acids: CASSSGTGASGEQYF. In nucleotides, the CDR3 is TGTGCCAGCAGTTCCGGGACAGGGGCTTCAGGCGAGCAGTACTTC. The rearrangement joins TRBV27 to TRBJ2-7; the match to TRBD1 covers 10 bases. The germline V gene has CDR1 MNHEY and CDR2 SMNVEV (reference sequence). The CDR3 runs to 15 residues. Germline trimming cut 4 bases from V and 6 bases from J; bases unmatched to any gene: 9.

As regards this clone: This sample includes further DNA sequences coding for the same CDR3. The chain links TRBV5-1 to TRBJ2-7; weak D call: TRBD2 (5 bases). The CDR3 loop spans 13 amino acids. Per germline, CDR1 SGHRS and CDR2 YFSETQ. V lost 0 bases and J 3 bases, leaving 7 bases between the germline ends. Here the CDR3 reads CASSLVRGYEQYF. The DNA for the CDR3 is TGCGCCAGCAGCTTGGTTCGGGGCTACGAGCAGTACTTC.

J is TRBJ2-3 and V is TRBV7-9, with 10 positions matching TRBD2. The CDR3 is made up of 17 amino acids. CDR1 and CDR2 (germline): SEHNR, FQNEAQ (reference sequence). Trimming cost V 1 base and J 4 bases; bases outside gene matches: 8. The CDR3 region is CASSLVLAGDLPDTQYF. In DNA, the CDR3 is TGTGCCAGCAGCTTAGTTCTAGCGGGAGATCTGCCAGATACGCAGTATTTT.

The chain is built from TRBV6-5 and TRBJ2-7; a possible D gene is TRBD2 (5 bases). This CDR3 is 14 amino acids long. Germline CDR1 is MNHEY and CDR2 is SVGAGI. Trimming took off 7 bases at V and 5 bases at J, with 18 bases between the two ends. CDR3 in DNA: TGTGCCAGCACCAACCCGCGAGGAGGCCACGAGCAGTACTTC. Translated, it gives CASTNPRGGHEQYF.

The chain recombines TRBV6-1 with TRBJ1-2; TRBD1 might be the D (6 bases). From germline, CDR1 is MNHNS and CDR2 SASEGT. Trimming stripped 3 bases from V and 7 bases from J, with 15 bases between. The CDR3 is 14 amino acids. The DNA of the CDR3 is TGTGCCAGCAGTGAGGTCCGGGACACTCTTGGCTACACCTTC. It codes for CASSEVRDTLGYTF.

The chain joins TRBV4-3 to TRBJ2-7; no clear D. Germline V CDR1 and CDR2: LGHNA, YSLEER. This CDR3 has 15 amino acids. Trimming removed 3 bases at V and 2 bases at J, with 14 bases between. CDR3 nucleotides: TGCGCCAGCAGCCAGTACCCCCTCCCACCCTACGAGCAGTACTTC. This encodes CASSQYPLPPYEQYF.

This clone was found once. V is TRBV7-9 and J is TRBJ2-5; 10 nucleotides line up with TRBD1. Germline loops: CDR1 SEHNR, CDR2 FQNEAQ (reference sequence). Germline trimming cut 6 bases from V and 6 bases from J; bases unmatched to any gene: 7. The CDR3 totals 14 residues. CDR3 sequence reads: CASRRDRGGQTQYF. The CDR3 region has the DNA TGTGCCAGCAGAAGGGACAGGGGTGGGCAGACCCAGTACTTC.

The V and J genes are TRBV7-3 and TRBJ2-1; 10 nucleotides match TRBD1. CDR3 length: 15 residues. V lost 0 bases, J lost 5 bases, and 1 base stayed unmatched. CDR1 and CDR2 from the germline V gene are SGHTA and FQGTGA. CDR3 protein: CASSLTGQGNNEQFF. DNA for the CDR3: TGTGCCAGCAGCTTAACGGGACAGGGGAACAATGAGCAGTTCTTC.

This clone was seen only once. The rearrangement uses TRBV29-1 and TRBJ2-7, with 8 bases matching TRBD1. V shed 4 bases, J shed 6 bases, and the junction held 5 bases outside the gene matches. Looked up from germline, CDR1 is SQVTM and CDR2 is ANQGSEA. This CDR3 region has 12 residues. CDR3 in DNA: TGCAGCGTTGGGGACAGGCCACCCGAGCAGTACTTC. This translates into CSVGDRPPEQYF.

This clone was recorded a few times. The V and J genes are TRBV30 and TRBJ1-2, with 9 bases aligning to TRBD1. The CDR3 is made up of 13 amino acids. Germline loops: CDR1 GTSNPN, CDR2 SVGIG (reference sequence). V was clipped by 0 bases and J by 6 bases; unmatched bases: 2. CDR3 loop: CAWSVQGANGYTF. CDR3 nucleotides: TGTGCCTGGAGTGTACAGGGGGCGAATGGCTACACCTTC.

The chain uses TRBV6-5 and TRBJ2-7, with TRBD2 identical over 8 bases. This CDR3 spans 14 amino acids. The V gene end was trimmed by 6 bases and the J gene end by 3 bases; junction bases not matched to a gene: 7. CDR1 and CDR2 (germline): MNHEY, SVGAGI. DNA of the CDR3: TGTGCCAGCAGACGGGGGGGGCAGAACTACGAGCAGTACTTC. Translating it yields CASRRGGQNYEQYF.

The rearrangement joins TRBV30 to TRBJ1-5; D may be TRBD1 (6 bases). V was clipped by 3 bases and J by 6 bases, with 18 bases between them. The CDR3 loop spans 15 amino acids. From germline, CDR1 is GTSNPN and CDR2 SVGIG (reference sequence). CDR3 in DNA: TGTGCCTGGAGCGTTGGGGCAGGGGCGGGTCAGCCCCAGCATTTT. It specifies CAWSVGAGAGQPQHF.

This chain connects TRBV10-3 to TRBJ1-1; no reliable D call. The germline CDR1 and CDR2 sequences are ENHRY and SYGVKD. The CDR3 consists of 12 residues. V was pared by 2 bases and J by 7 bases, with 8 bases between. The CDR3 DNA reads TGTGCCATCAGTGAGGGAGAAAGTGAAGCTTTCTTT. The encoded protein is CAISEGESEAFF.